This passage covers 19 T cell receptor beta chains from one sample sequenced in a study of identical twins. Each CDR3 protein is one row after TCRdb ran MiXCR on the 5' RACE reads. The sample contains about 500,000 distinct CDR3 sequences, about 13% of which appear only once. This sample also appeared in a second study, on yellow fever vaccine responses in identical twins.

The sequenced sample was CD4+ T cells sorted from blood. Every receptor here comes from a woman aged 18 to 35 in good health.

This clonotype was found a few times. The V call is TRBV20-1, the J call TRBJ1-6; tentatively, D is TRBD1 (6 bases). V lost 0 bases to trimming and J lost 7 bases, with 10 bases between them. The CDR3 is 14 amino acids. CDR1 is DFQATT and CDR2 is SNEGSKA in the germline V gene (reference sequence). The CDR3 DNA sequence: TGCAGTGCTAGAGATTCGACAGGAAATTCACCCCTCCACTTT. It translates to CSARDSTGNSPLHF.

V is TRBV27 and J is TRBJ2-7, with 8 bases lining up with TRBD1. V was pared by 5 bases and J by 2 bases, with 8 bases of the junction left unmatched. From germline, CDR1 is MNHEY and CDR2 SMNVEV (reference sequence). The CDR3 covers 15 residues. CDR3 in amino acids: CASSRDWTGTYEQYF. As DNA, the CDR3 is TGTGCCAGCAGTCGCGACTGGACAGGGACCTACGAGCAGTACTTC.

V is TRBV19 and J is TRBJ2-7, with D hard to call. V was clipped by 3 bases and J by 6 bases, with 12 bases between them. Germline CDR1 and CDR2: LNHDA and SQIVND (reference sequence). The length of the CDR3 is 13 residues. Written as DNA, the CDR3 is TGTGCCAGTAGTATGGTTTATGATCGCGAGCAGTACTTC. This codes for CASSMVYDREQYF.

The chain is built from TRBV28 and TRBJ1-5; D ambiguous. CDR3 size: 14 residues. Trimming stripped 2 bases from V and 6 bases from J, with 11 bases between. Germline loops: CDR1 MDHEN, CDR2 SYDVKM. The CDR3 nucleotides read TGTGCCAGCAGTTTAGTAGACTCGTCTCAGCCCCAGCATTTT. As protein: CASSLVDSSQPQHF.

The V and J genes are TRBV20-1 and TRBJ2-7, with 11 bases fitting TRBD2. This CDR3 region has 14 residues. Looked up from germline, CDR1 is DFQATT and CDR2 is SNEGSKA (reference sequence). V gave up 4 bases and J gave up 6 bases; unmatched junction bases: 8. The CDR3 loop reads CSATLAGGSSEQYF. CDR3 DNA: TGCAGTGCTACCCTAGCGGGAGGATCTAGCGAGCAGTACTTC.

The chain joins TRBV29-1 to TRBJ2-7, with a possible D match to TRBD1 (5 bases). Per the germline V gene, CDR1 is SQVTM and CDR2 is ANQGSEA. The CDR3 totals 14 residues. The V gene lost 6 bases and the J gene lost 6 bases, with 21 bases spanning the gap. The CDR3 is CSVAHRNGALEQYF. DNA of the CDR3: TGCAGCGTCGCCCATCGGAATGGGGCCCTCGAGCAGTACTTC.

The chain has TRBV4-1 and TRBJ2-2; 9 nucleotides agree with TRBD2. The CDR3 consists of 21 residues. Germline CDR1 and CDR2: MGHRA and YSYEKL. V was pared by 0 bases and J by 4 bases, with 18 bases of the junction left unmatched. The CDR3 sequence: CASSQDLRRGRALFRTGELFF. The CDR3 DNA reads as TGCGCCAGCAGCCAAGATCTCCGCCGCGGGAGGGCTCTCTTTCGCACCGGGGAGCTGTTTTTT.

This clonotype was seen many times. The V call is TRBV4-2, the J call TRBJ2-7; D gene unclear. The V gene's germline CDR1 is LGHNA and CDR2 YNFKEQ. V lost 4 bases, J lost 5 bases, and 15 bases lay in between. The CDR3 runs 14 residues. The CDR3, as DNA: TGTGCCAGCAGCCGCACGGGCGGCTTTCACGAGCAGTACTTC. Translation gives CASSRTGGFHEQYF.

This clonotype has a handful of counts. The chain couples TRBV20-1 to TRBJ2-1; perhaps TRBD1 as D (6 bases). The CDR3 has 14 amino acids. V was cut by 6 bases and J by 5 bases, with 17 bases left in between. From germline, CDR1 is DFQATT and CDR2 SNEGSKA (reference sequence). The CDR3 bases are TGCAGTGCCCCGTCCCGGGACAAAGACAATGAGCAGTTCTTC. Protein product: CSAPSRDKDNEQFF.

This chain links TRBV20-1 with TRBJ1-4; 8 nucleotides agree with TRBD1. CDR1 and CDR2 from the germline V gene are DFQATT and SNEGSKA (reference sequence). This CDR3 comprises 15 residues. Trimming removed 2 bases from V and 8 bases from J; junction bases left unmatched: 10. The CDR3 DNA is TGCAGTGCTAGAAGAACCGGACAGGGATTCGAAAAACTGTTTTTT. Its protein is CSARRTGQGFEKLFF.

This rearrangement joins TRBV20-1 to TRBJ1-1; D is uncertain. V was pared by 6 bases and J by 9 bases, with 11 bases between. Per germline, CDR1 DFQATT and CDR2 SNEGSKA (reference sequence). This CDR3 region has 10 residues. The CDR3 loop reads CSAPTTQAFF. CDR3 nucleotide sequence: TGCAGTGCCCCGACGACTCAAGCTTTCTTT.

The chain links TRBV28 to TRBJ1-6, with 9 bases that match TRBD1. With V trimmed by 11 bases and J by 6 bases, 8 bases remained unmatched. CDR3 length: 14 amino acids. Germline V gene data show CDR1 as MDHEN and CDR2 as SYDVKM. The CDR3 bases are TGTGCCGGCACCCGACAGGGGGTTAATTCACCCCTCCACTTT. Translating gives CAGTRQGVNSPLHF.

This clonotype has a handful of counts. J is TRBJ2-3 and V is TRBV2, with unresolved D. CDR1 is SNHLY, CDR2 FYNNEI, per germline. CDR3 size: 13 residues. V was shortened by 6 bases and J by 1 base, with 8 bases between the two germline ends. The CDR3 DNA sequence: TGTGCCAGCAGCAGATCTGGCACAGATACGCAGTATTTT. It yields the protein CASSRSGTDTQYF.

CDR3 protein: CACCALSPGLAGQETQYF. The CDR3, as DNA: TGTGCCTGCTGTGCACTTAGCCCGGGACTAGCGGGACAAGAGACCCAGTACTTC. V and J are TRBV2 and TRBJ2-5; 13 bases agree with TRBD2. CDR1 and CDR2 from the germline V gene are SNHLY and FYNNEI. The CDR3 contains 18 residues. The V and J ends lost 11 bases and 2 bases, in that order; junction bases with no gene match: 17.

This clonotype appeared a few times. The CDR3 region has the DNA TGCAGTGCTAGAGATCTTTCCCGGGATAATGAAAAACTGTTTTTT. Its protein is CSARDLSRDNEKLFF. This chain uses TRBV20-1 with TRBJ1-4; D unclear. The V and J ends lost 0 bases and 4 bases respectively, with 12 bases between them. The germline CDR1 and CDR2 sequences are DFQATT and SNEGSKA (reference sequence). The CDR3 covers 15 residues.

The chain has TRBV20-1 and TRBJ2-7, with 7 positions matching TRBD2. This CDR3 spans 12 amino acids. CDR1 is DFQATT and CDR2 is SNEGSKA in the germline V gene (reference sequence). V lost 5 bases to trimming and J lost 4 bases; unmatched junction nucleotides: 5. The CDR3 reads CSAGRGGYEQYF. The DNA of the CDR3 is TGCAGTGCTGGGAGGGGCGGGTACGAGCAGTACTTC.

Regarding this clonotype: At one of its ends the junction is not consistent with the germline gene, which may arise from a read error. This chain uses TRBV28 with TRBJ2-7; no clear D gene. Germline values: CDR1 MDHEN, CDR2 SYDVKM. The CDR3 covers 15 residues. The CDR3 nucleotides read TGTGCCAGCAGTTTGTCAAATCCAGAAGGCTACGAGCAGGACTTC. This sequence encodes CASSLSNPEGYEQDF.

This clonotype was observed a few times. The chain links TRBV19 to TRBJ2-1; D unclear. This CDR3 comprises 12 residues. The germline V gene has CDR1 LNHDA and CDR2 SQIVND (reference sequence). Trimming pared 4 bases from V and 6 bases from J, leaving 7 bases between. CDR3: CASSTSANEQFF. In nucleotides, the CDR3 is TGTGCCAGTAGTACCTCCGCCAATGAGCAGTTCTTC.

The CDR3 DNA is TGTGCCAGCAGCGCTACAACAGGGTCAGAAACCCAGTACTTC. This codes for CASSATTGSETQYF. This chain joins TRBV11-2 and TRBJ2-5, with D tentatively TRBD1 (6 bases). Between the trimmed V and J ends, which lost 5 bases and 8 bases, there was a span of 18 bases. The V gene's germline CDR1 is SGHAT and CDR2 FQNNGV. CDR3 length: 14 residues. Using reference TRBV11-2 and TRBJ2-5 for the parts outside the CDR3, the full variable domain is EAGVAQSPRYKIIEKRQSVAFWCNPISGHATLYWYQQILGQGPKLLIQFQNNGVVDDSQLPKDRFSAERLKGVDSTLKIQPAKLEDSAVYLCASSATTGSETQYFGPGTRLLVL.